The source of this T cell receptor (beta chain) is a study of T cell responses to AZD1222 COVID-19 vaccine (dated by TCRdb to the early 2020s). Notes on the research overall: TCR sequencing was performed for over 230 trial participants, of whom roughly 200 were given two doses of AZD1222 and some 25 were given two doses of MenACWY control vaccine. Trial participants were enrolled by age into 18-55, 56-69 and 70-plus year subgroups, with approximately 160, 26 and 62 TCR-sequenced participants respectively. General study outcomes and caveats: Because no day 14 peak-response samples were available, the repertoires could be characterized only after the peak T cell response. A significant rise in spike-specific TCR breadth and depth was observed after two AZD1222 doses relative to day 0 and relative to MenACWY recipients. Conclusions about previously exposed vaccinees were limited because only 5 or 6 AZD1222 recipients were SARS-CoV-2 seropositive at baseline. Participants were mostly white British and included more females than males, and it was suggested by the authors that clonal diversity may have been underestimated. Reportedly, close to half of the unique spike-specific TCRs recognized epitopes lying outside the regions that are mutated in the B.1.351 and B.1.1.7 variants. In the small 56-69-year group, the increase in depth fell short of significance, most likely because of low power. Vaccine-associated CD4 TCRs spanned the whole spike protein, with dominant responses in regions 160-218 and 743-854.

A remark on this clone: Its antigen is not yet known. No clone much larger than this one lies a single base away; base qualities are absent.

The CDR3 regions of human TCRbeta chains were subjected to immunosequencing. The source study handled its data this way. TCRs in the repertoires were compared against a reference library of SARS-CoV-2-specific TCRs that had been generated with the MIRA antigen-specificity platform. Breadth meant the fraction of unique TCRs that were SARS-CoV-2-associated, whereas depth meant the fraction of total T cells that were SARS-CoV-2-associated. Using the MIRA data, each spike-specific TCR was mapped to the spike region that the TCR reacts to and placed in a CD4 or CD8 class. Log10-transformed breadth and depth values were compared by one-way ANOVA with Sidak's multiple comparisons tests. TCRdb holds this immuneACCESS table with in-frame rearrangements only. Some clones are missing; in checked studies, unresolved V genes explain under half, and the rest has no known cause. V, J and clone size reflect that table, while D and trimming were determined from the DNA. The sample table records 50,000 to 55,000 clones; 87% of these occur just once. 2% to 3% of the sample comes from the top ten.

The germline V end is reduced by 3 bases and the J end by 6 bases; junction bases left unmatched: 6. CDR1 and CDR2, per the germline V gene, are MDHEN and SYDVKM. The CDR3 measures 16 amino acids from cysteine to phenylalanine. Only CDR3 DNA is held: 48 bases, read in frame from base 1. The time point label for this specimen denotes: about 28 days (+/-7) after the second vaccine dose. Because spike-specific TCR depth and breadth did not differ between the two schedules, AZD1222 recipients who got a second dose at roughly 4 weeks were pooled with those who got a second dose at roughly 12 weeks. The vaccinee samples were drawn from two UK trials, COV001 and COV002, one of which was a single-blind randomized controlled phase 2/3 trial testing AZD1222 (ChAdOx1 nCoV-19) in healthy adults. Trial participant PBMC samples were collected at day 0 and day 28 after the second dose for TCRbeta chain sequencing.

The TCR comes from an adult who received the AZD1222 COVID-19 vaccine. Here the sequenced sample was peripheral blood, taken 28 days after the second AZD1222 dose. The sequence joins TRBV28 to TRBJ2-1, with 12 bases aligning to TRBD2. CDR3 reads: CASSLPSGRARNEQFF. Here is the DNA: TGTGCCAGCAGTTTGCCTAGCGGGAGGGCCCGCAATGAGCAGTTCTTC.